This TCR beta chain was identified in a study of CD8 T cells in ankylosing spondylitis. MiXCR, applied by TCRdb to the 5' RACE reads, yields one record per CDR3 protein. Among fewer than 200,000 distinct CDR3 sequences listed, 18% were seen once. This clonotype appeared many times. The V end lost 4 bases, the J end lost 9 bases, and 27 bases lay between the germline ends. Germline V gene sequence: CDR1 SGHVS, CDR2 FQNEAQ. The length of the CDR3 is 17 residues. The chain links TRBV7-8 to TRBJ2-5, with a possible D match to TRBD1 (5 bases). Sequencing was done on a sample of blood, either unsorted or a sorted T cell fraction (not recorded which). This clonotype originated in a male donor aged 10 to 35 with ankylosing spondylitis or in good health (not recorded which). For the CDR3, the DNA is TGTGCCAGCAGCTCAACTCCTCCGACAGACGCTAAGAGTTCCCAGTACTTC. As protein: CASSSTPPTDAKSSQYF.